The 23 T cell receptor beta chains given below trace back to one sample, sequenced in a study of CD8 T cells in Susac syndrome. Random hexamers primed reverse transcription of 0.5 to 1 ug RNA. TCRdb reprocessed the immunoSEQ multiplex PCR reads via MiXCR and lists one record per CDR3 protein. The sample includes approximately 160,000 distinct CDR3 sequences, about 96% of them seen just once. Source material: CD4+ T cells from PBMCs. Receptor source: a human donor with Susac syndrome.

The chain has TRBV20-1 and TRBJ2-1, with 12 bases lining up with TRBD2. Germline V gives CDR1 DFQATT, CDR2 SNEGSKA (reference sequence). J lost 4 bases, V lost 5 bases, and 9 bases had no gene match. The CDR3 sequence is 16 residues long. CDR3 coding DNA: TGCAGTGCTCGAGGACTAGCGGGAAGGCTATACAATGAGCAGTTCTTC. Residues: CSARGLAGRLYNEQFF.

The chain uses TRBV5-4 and TRBJ2-1; 8 positions match TRBD1. The germline V gene has CDR1 SGHNT and CDR2 YYREEE (reference sequence). CDR3 length: 14 residues. Trimming at V came to 5 bases and at J to 7 bases, leaving 8 bases not matched to a gene. The CDR3, as DNA: TGTGCCAGCAGGCCGGTGGACAGGGTTAATGAGCAGTTCTTC. Its protein product is CASRPVDRVNEQFF. Filled out from reference TRBV5-4 and TRBJ2-1, the complete variable domain reads ETGVTQSPTHLIKTRGQQVTLRCSSQSGHNTVSWYQQALGQGPQFIFQYYREEENGRGNFPPRFSGLQFPNYSSELNVNALELDDSALYLCASRPVDRVNEQFFGPGTRLTVL.

This chain links TRBV9 with TRBJ2-2, with D perhaps matching TRBD2 (6 bases). The V end was cut by 4 bases, the J end by 2 bases, with 15 bases between. Germline lookup yields CDR1 SGDLS and CDR2 YYNGEE. The CDR3 runs to 16 residues. The CDR3 loop is CASSRGVAVNTGELFF. The CDR3 bases are TGTGCCAGCAGCAGAGGGGTAGCGGTTAACACCGGGGAGCTGTTTTTT.

This clonotype was picked up one time. This CDR3 is CATSRGQGVQETQYF. DNA for the CDR3: TGTGCCACCAGCAGAGGACAGGGGGTCCAAGAGACCCAGTACTTC. V gene TRBV15 combines with J gene TRBJ2-5; TRBD1 matches at 9 bases. Germline V gene lookup returns CDR1 LNHNV and CDR2 YYDKDF (reference sequence). CDR3 size: 15 residues. Unmatched junction bases numbered 1, after V lost 1 base and J lost 1 base.

The chain links TRBV7-9 to TRBJ2-7, with D perhaps TRBD1 or TRBD2 (5 bases each). V was cut by 5 bases and J by 2 bases, with 13 bases left in between. Germline V lookup: CDR1 SEHNR, CDR2 FQNEAQ (reference sequence). The CDR3 spans 14 residues. For the CDR3, the DNA is TGTGCCAGCAGCCTCCGGGACGGTCCCTACGAGCAGTACTTC. Translated: CASSLRDGPYEQYF.

The V gene is TRBV5-1, the J gene TRBJ2-3, with 9 bases identical to TRBD2. With V trimmed by 0 bases and J by 1 base, 6 bases remained unmatched. The CDR3 is 17 residues long. CDR1 and CDR2 (germline): SGHRS, YFSETQ. The CDR3 is CASSLGSSGDRTDTQYF. The DNA of the CDR3 is TGCGCCAGCAGCTTGGGATCTAGCGGGGACCGCACAGATACGCAGTATTTT.

J is TRBJ2-7 and V is TRBV28, with 9 bases identical to TRBD1. This CDR3 is built from 15 residues. V lost 6 bases, J lost 4 bases, and 10 bases stayed unmatched. The germline V gene has CDR1 MDHEN and CDR2 SYDVKM. Here the CDR3 DNA reads TGTGCCAGCAGAAAACCGGGACAGGGAGTGTACGAGCAGTACTTC. Translating it yields CASRKPGQGVYEQYF.

This chain connects TRBV6-2 or TRBV6-3 to TRBJ2-1; D unresolved. The CDR3 runs 13 residues. The germline V gene encodes CDR1 MNHEY and CDR2 SVGEGT. V was clipped by 6 bases and J by 4 bases, with 10 bases between them. CDR3 sequence reads: CASSQTQYNEQFF. CDR3 coding DNA: TGTGCCAGCAGCCAGACACAGTACAATGAGCAGTTCTTC.

The CDR3 bases are TGCGCCAGCAGCCAACCCATCGGCCGGGGATCCTACGAGCAGTACTTC. Translating it yields CASSQPIGRGSYEQYF. J is TRBJ2-7 and V is TRBV4-1, with a weak D call TRBD2 (5 bases). Deletions cut 2 bases from V and 1 base from J, with 15 bases between. This CDR3 contains 16 residues. The V gene's germline CDR1 is MGHRA and CDR2 YSYEKL.

V is TRBV9 and J is TRBJ2-1; no definite D call. The CDR3 loop spans 13 amino acids. Between the trimmed V and J ends, which lost 3 bases and 3 bases, there was a span of 7 bases. Per germline, CDR1 SGDLS and CDR2 YYNGEE. The CDR3 DNA reads TGTGCCAGCAGCGCTGAGGTCTACAATGAGCAGTTCTTC. It codes for CASSAEVYNEQFF.

The chain couples TRBV5-1 to TRBJ2-3; D unresolved. The CDR3 spans 13 residues. Trimming took off 3 bases at V and 2 bases at J, with 7 bases between the two ends. Germline assignment: CDR1 SGHRS and CDR2 YFSETQ. The CDR3 DNA sequence: TGCGCCAGCAGCTCCACTATCACAGATACGCAGTATTTT. Translated: CASSSTITDTQYF.

The genes are TRBV7-8 and TRBJ2-5; 7 bases are a match to TRBD1. The CDR3 loop spans 14 amino acids. Germline assignment: CDR1 SGHVS and CDR2 FQNEAQ. The V segment lost 3 bases and the J segment 5 bases; nucleotides outside the gene matches: 6. The DNA for the CDR3 is TGTGCCAGCAGCTTCCTAGGGGGCCGGGAGACCCAGTACTTC. It codes for CASSFLGGRETQYF.

The rearrangement links TRBV29-1 to TRBJ2-1; 11 bases are shared with TRBD2. CDR3 length: 16 residues. Trimming at V came to 4 bases and at J to 6 bases, leaving 11 bases not matched to a gene. Germline V gene lookup returns CDR1 SQVTM and CDR2 ANQGSEA. CDR3 residues: CSVVGLAGGVGNEQFF. For the CDR3, the DNA is TGCAGCGTTGTAGGCCTAGCGGGAGGTGTAGGCAATGAGCAGTTCTTC.

The genes are TRBV6-2 or TRBV6-3 and TRBJ2-1; TRBD1 aligns across 8 bases. The CDR3 sequence is 16 residues long. After removal of 5 bases from V and 4 bases from J, the junction contained 10 bases not matched to a gene. In germline, CDR1 is MNHEY, CDR2 SVGEGT. This CDR3 reads CASSTPLDRAYNEQFF. DNA for the CDR3: TGTGCCAGCAGTACCCCTCTGGACAGGGCGTACAATGAGCAGTTCTTC.

The gene calls are TRBV19 and TRBJ2-2; D ambiguous. This CDR3 has 12 amino acids. Trimming left V 10 bases short and J 7 bases short, with 13 bases between. Germline values: CDR1 LNHDA, CDR2 SQIVND (reference sequence). CDR3 protein: CATNQLGGELFF. The CDR3 coding sequence is TGTGCCACCAACCAGTTGGGCGGGGAGCTGTTTTTT.

The V and J genes are TRBV18 and TRBJ1-2, with no clear D. The CDR3 covers 16 residues. Germline V gene lookup returns CDR1 KGHSH and CDR2 LQKENI. V shed 1 base and J shed 0 bases, with 12 bases lying between them. The CDR3 coding sequence is TGTGCCAGCTCACCACAAGGAATCGGTGCTAACTATGGCTACACCTTC. Translation: CASSPQGIGANYGYTF. The full variable domain, in which reference TRBV18 and TRBJ1-2 provide the parts outside the CDR3, is NAGVMQNPRHLVRRRGQEARLRCSPMKGHSHVYWYRQLPEEGLKFMVYLQKENIIDESGMPKERFSAEFPKEGPSILRIQQVVRGDSAAYFCASSPQGIGANYGYTFGSGTRLTVV.

V gene TRBV7-2 combines with J gene TRBJ2-7; TRBD2 might be the D (5 bases). V shed 3 bases and J shed 6 bases, with 15 bases lying between them. The CDR3 is 14 amino acids. CDR1 SGHTA and CDR2 FQGNSA come from the germline V gene. CDR3 amino acids: CASSLSGTPSEQYF. CDR3 DNA: TGTGCCAGCAGCTTGTCGGGAACTCCCAGCGAGCAGTACTTC.

The chain has TRBV4-2 and TRBJ2-1; 7 nucleotides line up with TRBD2. The CDR3 is 14 amino acids. The trim removed 0 bases at V and 7 bases at J, leaving 3 bases unmatched. Germline V gene sequence: CDR1 LGHNA, CDR2 YNFKEQ. CDR3 nucleotides: TGTGCCAGCAGCCAAGATTACGGGGGGAATGAGCAGTTCTTC. Amino acids: CASSQDYGGNEQFF.

The chain combines TRBV9 with TRBJ2-5; D uncertain. CDR1 and CDR2 (germline): SGDLS, YYNGEE. Between the trimmed V and J ends, which lost 3 bases and 10 bases, there was a span of 13 bases. This CDR3 contains 12 residues. This chain's CDR3 is CASSDCISCQYF. CDR3 coding DNA: TGTGCCAGCAGCGACTGTATTAGCTGCCAGTACTTC.

V gene TRBV28 combines with J gene TRBJ2-2; D may be TRBD1 (5 bases). V lost 6 bases to trimming and J lost 6 bases, with 17 bases between them. This CDR3 contains 15 residues. Germline loops: CDR1 MDHEN, CDR2 SYDVKM. CDR3: CASSVFRVVAGELFF. The CDR3, as DNA: TGTGCCAGCAGCGTATTCAGGGTAGTAGCCGGGGAGCTGTTTTTT.

The chain carries TRBV7-9 and TRBJ2-2; the match to TRBD1 covers 7 bases. Germline loops: CDR1 SEHNR, CDR2 FQNEAQ (reference sequence). The CDR3 loop spans 16 amino acids. After removal of 4 bases from V and 5 bases from J, the junction contained 10 bases not matched to a gene. The CDR3 sequence is CASSSHEGARTGELFF. The CDR3 DNA sequence: TGTGCCAGCAGCTCCCATGAGGGGGCTCGGACCGGGGAGCTGTTTTTT.

The V gene is TRBV2, the J gene TRBJ1-5; D gene unclear. CDR3 length equals 14 residues. V was shortened by 3 bases and J by 4 bases, with 10 bases between the two germline ends. CDR1 and CDR2 from the germline V gene are SNHLY and FYNNEI. The CDR3 nucleotides are TGTGCCAGCAGTGAGGGCAGGACTAATCAGCCCCAGCATTTT. Translating it yields CASSEGRTNQPQHF. The variable domain in full, completed from reference TRBV2 and TRBJ1-5, reads EPEVTQTPSHQVTQMGQEVILRCVPISNHLYFYWYRQILGQKVEFLVSFYNNEISEKSEIFDDQFSVERPDGSNFTLKIRSTKLEDSAMYFCASSEGRTNQPQHFGDGTRLSIL.

The chain joins TRBV3-1 to TRBJ1-1, with D tentatively TRBD1 (5 bases). The V end lost 1 base, the J end lost 5 bases, and 5 bases lay between the germline ends. This CDR3 is 12 amino acids long. Germline V lookup: CDR1 LGHDT, CDR2 YNNKEL (reference sequence). The CDR3 is CASSQAGTEAFF. The CDR3 coding sequence is TGTGCCAGCAGCCAAGCAGGGACTGAAGCTTTCTTT.